The entry below describes one TCR beta chain. Its antigen is still unknown. Clones were sequenced by immunoSEQ multiplex PCR, and TCRdb holds only the in-frame ones, with some missing. The table includes approximately 70,000 clones, over 70% detected once. V lost 6 bases, J lost 4 bases, and 14 bases lay in between. Germline CDR1 and CDR2: LNHDA and SQIVND (reference sequence). There are 14 residues in the CDR3. This sample stems from a study of OX40 agonist ivuxolimab in advanced cancers. Study at large: Administration of intravenous ivuxolimab to patients occurred every 2 weeks at 0.01 to 10 mg/kg. Partial responses were achieved by three patients, one with hepatocellular carcinoma and two with cutaneous melanoma.

The study, taken as a whole, reports: CD8+ T cells showed, on average, more clonal expansion than CD4+ cells.

The sequence was collected from an adult with an advanced solid tumor such as melanoma, head and neck, liver or kidney cancer. This specimen consisted of CD4+ or CD8+ T cells sorted from blood, obtained in a trial of the OX40 agonist ivuxolimab. The rearrangement uses TRBV19 and TRBJ2-3; D may be TRBD2 (6 bases). The CDR3 loop reads CASRAGFTADTQYF. The DNA for the CDR3 is TGTGCCAGTAGGGCGGGGTTTACAGCAGATACGCAGTATTTT.